This paragraph reports one T cell receptor beta chain. Its cognate antigen is unknown. V was trimmed by 0 bases and J by 0 bases, leaving 7 bases between them. The CDR3 runs 14 residues. Germline V gene sequence: CDR1 SGHRS, CDR2 YFSETQ. These data belong to a study of PD-1 blockade in classical Hodgkin lymphoma. The patients all showed relapse after autologous stem cell transplantation, while their brentuximab vedotin exposure varied. Complete response, partial response or progressive disease were the best responses. Study-level points and caveats: There was a significant rise in CD4+ TCR diversity by C4D1, with no such rise for CD8+. Newly diagnosed patients reportedly had lower baseline TCR diversity than healthy donors. For complete responders, baseline diversity was comparable to that of newly diagnosed patients.

The repertoire was sequenced with immunoSEQ multiplex PCR; TCRdb's copy has only in-frame clones and lacks some. The data hold tens of thousands of clones, with around nine tenths observed a single time. V usage is TRBV5-1 and J usage is TRBJ2-7; D gene uncertain. The TCR sequence derives from a human donor with classical Hodgkin lymphoma. The specimen was peripheral blood mononuclear cells (PBMCs), collected at baseline. CDR3 protein: CASSLGSSSYEQYF. In nucleotides, the CDR3 is TGCGCCAGCAGCTTGGGCTCGAGCTCCTACGAGCAGTACTTC.